The sequence of this T cell receptor (beta chain) was determined in a study of cytomegalovirus exposure and HLA in healthy donors. Study results and limitations: The likely explanation for a cluster of highly shared sequence variants was sequencing artifact. V- and J-gene trimming of TCR beta was linked (in a later analysis) to a missense DCLRE1C variant. Reported results showed that the classifier diagnosed cytomegalovirus status with high specificity and sensitivity.

A remark on this clone: Its antigen remains unidentified.

60 Vbeta and 13 Jbeta primers were used in PCR. The method was immunoSEQ multiplex PCR; TCRdb's version includes in-frame clones alone and lacks a portion of them. The table lists about 110,000 clones, about three quarters of them singletons. Deletions cut 1 base from V and 3 bases from J, with 6 bases between. Germline V gives CDR1 SGHTA, CDR2 FQGNSA. The CDR3 consists of 13 residues. The V gene is TRBV7-2, the J gene TRBJ1-1; the D is unclear. Input material: PBMCs. This sequence was found in a female donor in good health and CMV-seropositive. This CDR3 is CASSLVRDTEAFF. CDR3 nucleotides: TGTGCCAGCAGCTTAGTACGAGACACTGAAGCTTTCTTT.